Each of the 7 T cell receptor beta chains below was sequenced from the same sample in a study of metastatic and nonmetastatic thyroid tumors. TCRdb reprocessed the PCR reads using MiXCR. The repertoire holds approximately 40,000 clones, with 28% as singletons. Patients had received no treatment of any kind before thyroid surgery. The sequencing input was blood. Receptors were obtained from a male donor with papillary thyroid cancer or a benign thyroid nodule (not recorded which). Some clones in this sample may be carry-over from other donors' samples.

This chain connects TRBV20-1 to TRBJ2-2; 9 positions match TRBD1. This CDR3 has 17 residues. Per germline, CDR1 DFQATT and CDR2 SNEGSKA (reference sequence). Losses at the gene ends were 2 bases for V and 6 bases for J; bases not matched to a gene: 13. CDR3: CSARNAGTGRASGELFF. For the CDR3, the DNA is TGCAGTGCTAGAAATGCTGGGACAGGGAGGGCGTCCGGGGAGCTGTTTTTT.

This clone was picked up many times. The rearrangement links TRBV18 to TRBJ2-4; no firm D call. Trimming cost V 2 bases and J 4 bases, with 12 bases left between them. This CDR3 contains 15 residues. The V gene's germline CDR1 is KGHSH and CDR2 LQKENI. Here the CDR3 reads CASSPGLGQKNIQYF. The CDR3 DNA reads TGTGCCAGCTCACCAGGGCTAGGCCAGAAAAACATTCAGTACTTC.

This chain connects TRBV5-1 to TRBJ2-3; 11 bases are a match to TRBD2. The J segment lost 4 bases and the V segment lost 1 base, leaving 2 bases of the junction unmatched. CDR1 is SGHRS, CDR2 YFSETQ, per germline. The CDR3 consists of 15 residues. The CDR3 nucleotides read TGCGCCAGCAGCTTGACTAGCGGGAGCCCAGATACGCAGTATTTT. Amino acids: CASSLTSGSPDTQYF. The complete variable domain, with remaining parts taken from reference TRBV5-1 and TRBJ2-3, reads KAGVTQTPRYLIKTRGQQVTLSCSPISGHRSVSWYQQTPGQGLQFLFEYFSETQRNKGNFPGRFSGRQFSNSRSEMNVSTLELGDSALYLCASSLTSGSPDTQYFGPGTRLTVL.

V gene TRBV24-1 combines with J gene TRBJ1-6; TRBD1 matches at 9 bases. Germline V gene sequence: CDR1 KGHDR, CDR2 SFDVKD. The CDR3 sequence is 17 residues long. The trim removed 1 base at V and 6 bases at J, leaving 6 bases unmatched. CDR3 amino acids: CATSDFDRGGINSPLHF. CDR3 sequence (DNA): TGTGCCACCAGTGATTTTGACAGGGGGGGGATTAATTCACCCCTCCACTTT.

This clone came up a few times. A junction end diverges from the germline sequence, so it may reflect a read error. The same CDR3 arises from other DNA sequences in this sample as well. The V and J genes are TRBV28 and TRBJ2-2; perhaps TRBD2 as D (5 bases). This CDR3 region has 17 residues. Looked up from germline, CDR1 is MDHEN and CDR2 is SYDVKM. The CDR3 nucleotides read TGTGCCAGCAGTCCGGAGACGGGAAGGCGGCGCACCGGGGAGTTGTTTTTT. Translating gives CASSPETGRRRTGELFF.

The rearrangement links TRBV7-8 to TRBJ2-7, with 9 bases matching TRBD1. The V and J ends lost 7 bases and 3 bases, in that order; junction bases with no gene match: 19. Germline CDR1 reads SGHVS; CDR2 reads FQNEAQ. The CDR3 consists of 18 residues. The CDR3 DNA reads as TGTGCCAGCATCCAATGGACAGGGGCGCTAGCGGTGGGCTACGAGCAGTACTTC. This codes for CASIQWTGALAVGYEQYF.

This clone has ten or more counts. The rearrangement joins TRBV28 to TRBJ1-6; D is perhaps TRBD1 (5 bases). The germline gives CDR1 MDHEN, CDR2 SYDVKM. Between the trimmed V and J ends, which lost 4 bases and 14 bases, there was a span of 12 bases. The CDR3 spans 12 residues. CDR3 in DNA: TGTGCCAGCAGTTCGGTCAGGGTGTCCCTCCACTTT. The encoded protein is CASSSVRVSLHF.